A selection of T cell receptor beta chains follows, all from one sample in a study of neoadjuvant nivolumab and ipilimumab in lung cancer. Sequencing used immunoSEQ multiplex PCR; TCRdb keeps in-frame clones, though not all of them. The sample includes 15,000 to 20,000 clones, over 70% seen only once; the top ten take roughly 2.1%. Material: peripheral blood, obtained before neoadjuvant nivolumab, alone or with ipilimumab. The receptors stem from an adult with non-small cell lung cancer. CDR3s include the opening cysteine and the closing phenylalanine or tryptophan. D genes are given only for firm matches.

d_call	j_call	v_call	cdr3_aa
TRBD2	TRBJ2-2	TRBV25-1	CASTGTSGRYTGELFF
.	TRBJ1-1	TRBV6-5	CASSYSAMTEAFF
TRBD1	TRBJ2-3	TRBV9	CASSAAPTGPDTQYF
.	TRBJ2-5	TRBV30	CAWSEGRLGTQYF
.	TRBJ1-4	TRBV5-1	CASSLTGVTNEKLFF
.	TRBJ2-7	TRBV29-1	CSVETASEQYF
TRBD2	TRBJ2-2	TRBV4-1	CASSQGGTVSTGELFF
TRBD2	TRBJ2-5	TRBV2	CAARASGARQETQYF
.	TRBJ1-2	TRBV29-1	CSVERGAGELAF
TRBD1	TRBJ1-5	TRBV13	CASSFGRGSQPQHF
.	TRBJ2-2	TRBV6-1	CASNRVNTGELFF
.	TRBJ2-5	TRBV6-5	CASSSGSGVQTQYF
.	TRBJ1-1	TRBV7-3	CASSLGANTEAFF
.	TRBJ2-3	TRBV11-2	CASSLGGTDTQYF
TRBD2	TRBJ2-1	TRBV11-2	CASSRKREGDNEQFF
.	TRBJ2-5	TRBV5-4	CASSVPWGGETQYF
TRBD1	TRBJ2-7	TRBV11-2	CASSFTGTDYEQYF
TRBD2	TRBJ2-7	TRBV27	CASSLTSGVSSSYEQYF
.	TRBJ2-2	TRBV5-6	CASSFWAANTGELFF
TRBD1	TRBJ2-7	TRBV6-5	CASSYGTGHYEQYF
.	TRBJ2-7	TRBV18	CASSPFERGYEQYF
TRBD2	TRBJ2-1	TRBV9	CASSVGSGRSANEQFF
TRBD2	TRBJ2-7	TRBV28	CASSLLGLAENEQYF
.	TRBJ2-7	TRBV30	CALGGESYEQYF
.	TRBJ1-5	TRBV6-5	CASSSPDSPQHF
.	TRBJ1-6	TRBV18	CASSRDGNSPLHF
.	TRBJ2-7	TRBV7-9	CASSLLQDEQYF
.	TRBJ2-1	TRBV14	CASSQDLGYDEQFF
.	TRBJ1-2	TRBV30	CAWSLKGLGNYGYTF
.	TRBJ1-2	TRBV25-1	CASSVTGINYGYTF